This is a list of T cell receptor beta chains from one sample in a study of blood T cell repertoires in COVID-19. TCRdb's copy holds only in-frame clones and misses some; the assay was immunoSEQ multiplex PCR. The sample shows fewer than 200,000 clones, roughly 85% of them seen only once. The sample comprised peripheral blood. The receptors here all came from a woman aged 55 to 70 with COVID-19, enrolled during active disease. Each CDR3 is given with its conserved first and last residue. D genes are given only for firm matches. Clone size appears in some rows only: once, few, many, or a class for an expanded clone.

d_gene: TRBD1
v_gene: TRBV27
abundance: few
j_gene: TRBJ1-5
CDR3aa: CASSLDDRENQPQHF
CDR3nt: TGTGCCAGCAGTTTAGATGACAGGGAGAATCAGCCCCAGCATTTT

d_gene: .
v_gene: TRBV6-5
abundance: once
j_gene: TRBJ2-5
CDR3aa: CASSYTRTAQETQYF
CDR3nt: TGTGCCAGCAGTTACACCAGGACAGCTCAAGAGACCCAGTACTTC

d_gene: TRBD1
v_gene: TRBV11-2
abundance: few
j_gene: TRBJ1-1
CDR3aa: CASSLWTGEAFF
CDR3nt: TGTGCCAGCAGCTTATGGACAGGGGAAGCTTTCTTT

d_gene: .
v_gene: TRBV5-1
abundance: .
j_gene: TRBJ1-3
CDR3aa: CASTSGGSGNTIYF
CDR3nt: TGCGCCAGCACCTCGGGGGGCTCTGGAAACACCATATATTTT

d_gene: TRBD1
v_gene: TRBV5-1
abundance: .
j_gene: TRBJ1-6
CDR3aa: CASSPGQGASSYNSPLHF
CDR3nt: TGCGCCAGCAGCCCGGGACAGGGGGCAAGCTCCTATAATTCACCCCTCCACTTT

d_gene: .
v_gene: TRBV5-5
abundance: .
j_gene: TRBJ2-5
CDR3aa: CASSLGGQGLQETQYF
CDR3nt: TGTGCCAGCAGCTTGGGCGGGCAGGGGCTCCAAGAGACCCAGTACTTC

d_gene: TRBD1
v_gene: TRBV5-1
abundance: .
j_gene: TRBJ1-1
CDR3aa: CASSFRQGGTEAFF
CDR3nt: TGCGCCAGCAGCTTTCGACAGGGTGGGACTGAAGCTTTCTTT

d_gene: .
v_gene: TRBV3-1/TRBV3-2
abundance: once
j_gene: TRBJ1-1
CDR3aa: CASSPIRGNTEAFF
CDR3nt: TGTGCCAGCAGCCCAATTAGGGGGAACACTGAAGCTTTCTTT

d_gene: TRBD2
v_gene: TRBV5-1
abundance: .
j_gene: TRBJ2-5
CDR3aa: CASSLELAGTKETQYF
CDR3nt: TGCGCCAGCAGCTTGGAGCTAGCGGGGACCAAAGAGACCCAGTACTTC

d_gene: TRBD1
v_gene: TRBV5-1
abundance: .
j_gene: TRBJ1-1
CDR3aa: CASRSGQGRMNTEAFF
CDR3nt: TGCGCCAGCAGATCCGGACAGGGAAGGATGAACACTGAAGCTTTCTTT

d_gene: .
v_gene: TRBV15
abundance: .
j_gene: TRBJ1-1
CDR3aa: CATSRIKNTEAFF
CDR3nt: TGTGCCACCAGCAGAATCAAGAACACTGAAGCTTTCTTT

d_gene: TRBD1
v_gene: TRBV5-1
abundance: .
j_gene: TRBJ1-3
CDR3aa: CASGTGGSGNTIYF
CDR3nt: TGCGCCAGTGGGACAGGGGGCTCTGGAAACACCATATATTTT

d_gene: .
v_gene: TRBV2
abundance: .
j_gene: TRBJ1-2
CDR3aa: CASSDWATNYGYTF
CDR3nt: TGTGCCAGCAGTGACTGGGCCACGAACTATGGCTACACCTTC

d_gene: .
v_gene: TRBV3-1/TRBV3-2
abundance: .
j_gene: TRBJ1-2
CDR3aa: CASSQGGQNYGYTF
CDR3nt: TGTGCCAGCAGCCAAGGGGGACAAAACTATGGCTACACCTTC

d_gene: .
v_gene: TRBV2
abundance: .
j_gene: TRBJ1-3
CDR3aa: CASSRESSSGNTIYF
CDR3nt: TGTGCCAGCAGCCGGGAGTCTAGCTCTGGAAACACCATATATTTT

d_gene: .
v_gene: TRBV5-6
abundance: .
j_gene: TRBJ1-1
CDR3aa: CASSSGRRYTEAFF
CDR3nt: TGTGCCAGCAGCTCAGGGAGGAGGTACACTGAAGCTTTCTTT

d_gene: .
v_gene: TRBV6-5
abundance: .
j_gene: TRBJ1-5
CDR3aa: CASSYLPGRSQPQHF
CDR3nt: TGTGCCAGCAGTTACCTTCCGGGGAGAAGTCAGCCCCAGCATTTT

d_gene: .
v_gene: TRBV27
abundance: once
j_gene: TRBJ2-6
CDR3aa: CASSPPLIAGANVLTF
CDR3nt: TGTGCCAGCAGTCCCCCTCTTATCGCTGGGGCCAACGTCCTGACTTTC

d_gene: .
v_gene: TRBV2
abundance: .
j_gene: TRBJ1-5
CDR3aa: CASSLNVPSNQPQHF
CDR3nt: TGTGCCAGCAGTCTTAATGTCCCCAGCAATCAGCCCCAGCATTTT

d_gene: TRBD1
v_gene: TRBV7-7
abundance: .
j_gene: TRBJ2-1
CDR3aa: CASSLRGTGRDEQFF
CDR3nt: TGTGCTAGCAGCTTAAGGGGGACAGGGAGGGATGAGCAGTTCTTC

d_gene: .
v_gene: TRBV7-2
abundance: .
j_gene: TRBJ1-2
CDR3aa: CASSSATGDGYTF
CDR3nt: TGTGCCAGCAGCTCAGCAACAGGTGATGGCTACACCTTC

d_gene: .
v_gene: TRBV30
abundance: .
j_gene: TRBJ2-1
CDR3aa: CAWRAGVLGYNEQFF
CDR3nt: TGTGCCTGGAGAGCAGGGGTTTTGGGGTACAATGAGCAGTTCTTC

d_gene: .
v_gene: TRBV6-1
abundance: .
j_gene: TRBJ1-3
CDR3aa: CASSEAGRFYSGNTIYF
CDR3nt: TGTGCCAGCAGTGAAGCCGGCAGGTTCTACTCTGGAAACACCATATATTTT

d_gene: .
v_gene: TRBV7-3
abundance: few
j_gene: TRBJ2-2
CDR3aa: CASSLLGAQTGELFF
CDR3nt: TGTGCCAGCAGCTTATTGGGGGCGCAAACCGGGGAGCTGTTTTTT

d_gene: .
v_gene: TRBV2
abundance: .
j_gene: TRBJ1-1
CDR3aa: CASSEARQVRNTEAFF
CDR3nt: TGTGCCAGCAGTGAGGCCCGACAGGTTAGGAACACTGAAGCTTTCTTT

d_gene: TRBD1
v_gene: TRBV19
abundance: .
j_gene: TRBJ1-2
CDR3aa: CASSIGTGGANKAHYGYTF
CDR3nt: TGTGCCAGTAGTATAGGGACAGGGGGCGCCAACAAGGCTCATTATGGCTACACCTTC

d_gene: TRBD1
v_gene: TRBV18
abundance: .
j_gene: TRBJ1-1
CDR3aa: CASSSQPGQGTEAFF
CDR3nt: TGTGCCAGCTCATCTCAACCGGGACAGGGCACTGAAGCTTTCTTT

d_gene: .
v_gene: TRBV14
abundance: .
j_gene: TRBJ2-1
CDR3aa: CASSHPRSKRDEQFF
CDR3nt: TGTGCCAGCAGCCACCCTAGGTCCAAAAGAGATGAGCAGTTCTTC

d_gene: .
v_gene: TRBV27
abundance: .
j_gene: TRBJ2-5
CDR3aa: CASSLEAGASSEVQYQETQYF
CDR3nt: TGTGCCAGCAGTTTAGAGGCTGGGGCGTCATCTGAGGTCCAATACCAAGAGACCCAGTACTTC

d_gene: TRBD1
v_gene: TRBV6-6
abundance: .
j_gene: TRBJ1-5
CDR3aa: CASSPHTGGGRGNQPQHF
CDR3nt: TGTGCCAGCAGTCCACACACAGGGGGCGGCCGCGGCAATCAGCCCCAGCATTTT

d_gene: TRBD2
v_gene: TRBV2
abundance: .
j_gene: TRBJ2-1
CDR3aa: CATRGSGNNEQFF
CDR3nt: TGTGCCACCCGCGGTAGCGGGAACAATGAGCAGTTCTTC

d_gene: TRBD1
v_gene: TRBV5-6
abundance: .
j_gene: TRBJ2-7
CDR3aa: CASSLGPGGEQYF
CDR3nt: TGTGCCAGCAGCTTGGGGCCAGGGGGCGAGCAGTACTTC

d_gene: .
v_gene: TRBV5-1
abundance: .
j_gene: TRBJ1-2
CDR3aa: CASSRDSRGYGYTF
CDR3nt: TGCGCCAGCAGCCGGGACTCGAGGGGCTATGGCTACACCTTC

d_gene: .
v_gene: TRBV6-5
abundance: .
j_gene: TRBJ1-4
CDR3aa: CASSSPEGIGYEKLFF
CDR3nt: TGTGCCAGCAGTTCCCCCGAGGGCATAGGTTATGAAAAACTGTTTTTT

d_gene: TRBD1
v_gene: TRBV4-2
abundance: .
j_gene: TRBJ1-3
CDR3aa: CASSLDRDSGNTIYF
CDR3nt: TGTGCCAGCAGCCTTGACAGGGACTCTGGAAACACCATATATTTT

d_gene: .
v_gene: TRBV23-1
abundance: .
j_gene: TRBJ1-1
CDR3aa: CATLLNTEAFF
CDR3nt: TGCGCCACCCTTTTGAACACTGAAGCTTTCTTT

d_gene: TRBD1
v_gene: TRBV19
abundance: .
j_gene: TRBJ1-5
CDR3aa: CASSLSGTGIQPQHF
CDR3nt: TGTGCCAGTAGCTTATCTGGGACAGGGATTCAGCCCCAGCATTTT

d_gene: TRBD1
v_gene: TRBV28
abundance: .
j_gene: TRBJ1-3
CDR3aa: CASSHWTGPSGNTIYF
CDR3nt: TGTGCCAGCAGTCACTGGACAGGGCCCTCTGGAAACACCATATATTTT

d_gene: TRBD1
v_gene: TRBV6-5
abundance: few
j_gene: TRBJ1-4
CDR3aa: CASRTRTGTNEKLFF
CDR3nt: TGTGCCAGCAGAACTAGGACAGGAACTAATGAAAAACTGTTTTTT

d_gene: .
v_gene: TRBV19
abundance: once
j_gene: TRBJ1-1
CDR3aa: CASSPRGTMNTEAFF
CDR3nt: TGTGCCAGTAGTCCAAGGGGCACCATGAACACTGAAGCTTTCTTT

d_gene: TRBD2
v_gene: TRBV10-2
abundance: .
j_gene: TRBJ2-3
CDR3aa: CASSASLTSGSTDTQYF
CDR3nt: TGCGCCAGCAGTGCCTCTCTGACTAGCGGGAGCACAGATACGCAGTATTTT

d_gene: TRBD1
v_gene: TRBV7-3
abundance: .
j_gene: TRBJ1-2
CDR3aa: CASSLFGQGPYGYTF
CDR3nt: TGTGCCAGCAGCTTATTTGGACAGGGCCCCTATGGCTACACCTTC

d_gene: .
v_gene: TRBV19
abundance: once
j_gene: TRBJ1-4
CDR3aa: CASRNYEKLFF
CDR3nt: TGTGCCAGTAGGAACTATGAAAAACTGTTTTTT

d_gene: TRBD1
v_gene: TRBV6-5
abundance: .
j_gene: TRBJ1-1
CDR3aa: CASSPGTGVAEAFF
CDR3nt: TGTGCCAGCAGTCCGGGGACAGGGGTTGCAGAAGCTTTCTTT

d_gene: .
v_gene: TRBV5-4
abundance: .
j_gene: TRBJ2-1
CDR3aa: CASSYTRGNEQFF
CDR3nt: TGTGCCAGCAGCTATACCCGAGGGAATGAGCAGTTCTTC

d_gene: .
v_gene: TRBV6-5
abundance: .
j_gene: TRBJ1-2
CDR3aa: CASIPSGGGGYTF
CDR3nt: TGTGCCAGCATCCCTAGCGGAGGGGGTGGCTACACCTTC

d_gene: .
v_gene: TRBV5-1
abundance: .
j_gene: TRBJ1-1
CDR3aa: CASSLTMNTEAFF
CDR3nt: TGCGCCAGCAGCTTAACAATGAACACTGAAGCTTTCTTT

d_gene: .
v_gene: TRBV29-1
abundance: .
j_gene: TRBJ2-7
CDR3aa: CSVWDSSYEQYF
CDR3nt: TGCAGCGTCTGGGACTCGTCCTACGAGCAGTACTTC

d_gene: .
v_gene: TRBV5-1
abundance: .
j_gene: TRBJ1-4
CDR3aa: CASSPGAGLLNEKLFF
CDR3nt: TGCGCCAGCAGCCCAGGGGCAGGGCTATTAAATGAAAAACTGTTTTTT